The text below deals with one TCR beta chain. Its antigen remains unknown. The data stem from a study of monozygotic twins with inflammatory bowel disease. UMIs with a 6-nucleotide sample barcode were added by template switching. From the 5' RACE reads, TCRdb lists one entry per CDR3 protein and no DNA. This sample's clone table lists fewer than 200,000 distinct CDR3 sequences. Overall study results and limits: Findings did not support one strong IBD-associated signal or clonotype. Diversity of TCRbeta measured by inverse Simpson was lower in IBD patients than in healthy co-twins.

Looked up from germline, CDR1 is DFQATT and CDR2 is SNEGSKA (reference sequence). This CDR3 spans 14 amino acids. J is TRBJ2-1 and V is TRBV20-1; TCRdb lists TRBD2, though no DNA is available to test this call. The source material was blood. This sequence originates from a human donor with ulcerative colitis or Crohn's disease, or a healthy co-twin of an affected twin (not recorded which). CDR3 sequence reads: CSVETGGPVDEQFF.